The rows below give T cell receptor beta chains drawn from one sample of a study of blood T cell repertoires in COVID-19. Repertoires were generated with immunoSEQ multiplex PCR, while TCRdb's copy carries only in-frame clones and drops some. This table holds about 120,000 clones, around 87% found once. Sequenced: peripheral blood. These receptors all come from a woman in her 50s with acute or convalescent COVID-19. The CDR3 runs from the conserved cysteine through the conserved F or W. D genes are given only for firm matches. Size tells how often a clone was seen (once, few, many) or the class of an expanded clone, and some rows leave it out.

>TRBV14|NA|NA|TRBJ1-1
TGTGCCAGCAGCCAAGTACGAGGATCCGGTGAAGCTTTCTTT
CASSQVRGSGEAFF
>TRBV13|NA|NA|TRBJ2-7
TGTGCCAGCAGCTCCTTGGGCGAAAGGTTGCAGTACTTC
CASSSLGERLQYF
>TRBV18|NA|NA|TRBJ2-2
TGTGCCAGCTCACCACGAATACAAGAACCCGGGGAGCTGTTTTTT
CASSPRIQEPGELFF
>TRBV9|NA|NA|TRBJ1-2
TGTGCCAGCAGCGTAGACGGCGGTCCTGACTATGGCTACACCTTC
CASSVDGGPDYGYTF
>TRBV27|NA|NA|TRBJ2-7
TGTGCCAGCAGTTGGGGACTGGGGGGATCCTACGAGCAGTACTTC
CASSWGLGGSYEQYF
>TRBV5-1|NA|once|TRBJ1-2
TGCGCCAGCAGCGACGGACACCTGGCATATGGCTACACCTTC
CASSDGHLAYGYTF
>TRBV7-9|TRBD2|once|TRBJ2-5
TGTGCCAGCAGCCCGGAGGGGCGGGAGCTAGAGACCCAGTACTTC
CASSPEGRELETQYF
>TRBV30|NA|NA|TRBJ1-2
TGTGCCTGGAGTGACAGCCACTATGGCTACACCTTC
CAWSDSHYGYTF
>TRBV29-1|TRBD1|NA|TRBJ1-1
TGCAGCGTTGGAAAGGGGACAGGGTCCACCCTCATGAACACTGAAGCTTTCTTT
CSVGKGTGSTLMNTEAFF
>TRBV18|TRBD2|NA|TRBJ2-3
TGTGCCAGCTCCCCAGGGCTAGCGGGGGGACGCCGCACAGATACGCAGTATTTT
CASSPGLAGGRRTDTQYF
>TRBV18|TRBD2|NA|TRBJ2-1
TGTGCCAGCTCACTGACTAGCGGATGGGGGAATGAGCAGTTCTTC
CASSLTSGWGNEQFF
>TRBV2|TRBD1|NA|TRBJ2-3
TGTGCCAGCAGTGTCACCCACTTTGGGACAGCTAGCACAGATACGCAGTATTTT
CASSVTHFGTASTDTQYF
>TRBV7-2|TRBD2|NA|TRBJ2-3
TGTGCCAGCAGCTTCGGGGGAGGGGTCACAGATACGCAGTATTTT
CASSFGGGVTDTQYF
>TRBV10-3|NA|NA|TRBJ1-3
TGTGCCATCAGTGATAAGGGGGCTGGAAACACCATATATTTT
CAISDKGAGNTIYF
>TRBV25-1|TRBD1|NA|TRBJ1-2
TGTGCCAGCAGTGAAAGGGTCAGGGGGCATGGCTACACCTTC
CASSERVRGHGYTF
>TRBV6-5|TRBD1|NA|TRBJ2-3
TGTGCCACCACAAACGGACAGGGGTGGTCAGATACGCAGTATTTT
CATTNGQGWSDTQYF
>TRBV10-2|NA|NA|TRBJ1-1
TGCGCCAGCAGTGAGGTTACAACCAGCGGTGAAGCTTTCTTT
CASSEVTTSGEAFF
>TRBV30|TRBD2|NA|TRBJ2-3
TGTGCCTGGAGCCCAGCACTAAGCGGGGTTTCGACAGATACGCAGTATTTT
CAWSPALSGVSTDTQYF
>TRBV15|TRBD1|few|TRBJ2-2
TGTGCCACCAGCAGAGAGGCGACAGGGGGCCGCACCGGGGAGCTGTTTTTT
CATSREATGGRTGELFF
>TRBV3-1/TRBV3-2|TRBD1|once|TRBJ1-6
TGTGCCAGCAGCGATACAGGGGTGAATTCACCCCTCCACTTT
CASSDTGVNSPLHF
>TRBV27|TRBD2|NA|TRBJ2-7
TGTGCCAGCAGTTTGGAGCGGGAGAGGGGGTACGAGCAGTACTTC
CASSLERERGYEQYF
>TRBV19|NA|NA|TRBJ1-2
TGTGCCAGTATACAGGGAAAGTATGGCTACACCTTC
CASIQGKYGYTF
>TRBV9|NA|NA|TRBJ2-1
TGTGCCAGCAGCGTAGCTACGGGTTCCTACAATGAGCAGTTCTTC
CASSVATGSYNEQFF